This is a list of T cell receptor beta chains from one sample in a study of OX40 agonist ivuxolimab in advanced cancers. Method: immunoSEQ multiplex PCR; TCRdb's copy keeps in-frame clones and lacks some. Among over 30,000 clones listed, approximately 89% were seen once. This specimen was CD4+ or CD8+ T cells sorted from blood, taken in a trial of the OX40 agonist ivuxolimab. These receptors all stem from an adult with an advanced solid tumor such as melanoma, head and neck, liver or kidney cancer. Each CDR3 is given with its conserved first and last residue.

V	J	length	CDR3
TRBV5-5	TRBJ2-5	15	CASSLDRELAETQYF
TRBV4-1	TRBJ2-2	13	CASSQGYTGELFF
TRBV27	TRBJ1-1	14	CASSPTPPSPEAFF
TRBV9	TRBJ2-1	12	CASSVTLNEQFF
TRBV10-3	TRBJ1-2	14	CAISEPTGTYGYTF
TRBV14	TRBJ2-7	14	CASSHLGEQHEQYF
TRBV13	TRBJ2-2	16	CASSPGTSGPSGELFF
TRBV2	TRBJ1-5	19	CASSLLPGLNEFGNQPQHF
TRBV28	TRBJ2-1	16	CASSPNSGRSYNEQFF
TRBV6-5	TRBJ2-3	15	CASSPGQTSTDTQYF